This record concerns one T cell receptor beta chain sequence. The antigen is undetermined. cDNA synthesis used the whole RNA isolate, giving expressed TCRB sequences. Reads from naive, central memory and regulatory T cell samples averaged approximately 3.4 million. Profiled with immunoSEQ multiplex PCR; TCRdb holds only in-frame clones, not every one. The table shows 600,000 to 750,000 clones, with roughly 12% occurring only once. A sort by CD45RO/CCR7/CD25/CD127/CD95/CD27 yielded CD4+ naive, central memory, regulatory and stem cell-like memory cells. Sorting gave populations that all exceeded 95% purity. This record belongs to a study of beta chain features in type 1 diabetes. Study-wide results and caveats: Possible PCR preference for shorter templates applied equally to patients and controls. Moderately but significantly shorter TCRB CDR3s were found in Type 1 diabetes patients in all four CD4+ subsets.

This CDR3 has 14 amino acids. CDR1 is SNHLY, CDR2 FYNNEI, per germline. The V gene end was trimmed by 4 bases and the J gene end by 3 bases; junction bases not matched to a gene: 5. This sequence originates from a man in his thirties or forties with type 1 diabetes. The V call is TRBV2, the J call TRBJ2-7; the match to TRBD1 covers 8 bases. The sequenced sample was naive CD4+ T cells from blood. The CDR3, as DNA: TGTGCCAGCAGTGCGGACAGGGCCCGCTACGAGCAGTACTTC. As protein: CASSADRARYEQYF.